The T cell receptor (beta chain) under discussion was sequenced for a study of PD-1 blockade in classical Hodgkin lymphoma. The data were produced by immunoSEQ multiplex PCR, yet TCRdb's version contains in-frame clones alone and is incomplete. The repertoire has tens of thousands of clones, roughly 80% of them found once; the top ten carry roughly 20%. Relapse after autologous stem cell transplantation occurred in every patient, and brentuximab vedotin exposure varied. This material consisted of peripheral blood mononuclear cells (PBMCs), taken before the second cycle of nivolumab. The receptor's source is a human donor with classical Hodgkin lymphoma.

CDR3 amino acids: CASSFRPENTEAFF. DNA of the CDR3: TGTGCCAGCAGCTTTCGTCCAGAGAACACTGAAGCTTTCTTT. The chain links TRBV5-5 to TRBJ1-1; D gene unclear. The CDR3 covers 14 residues. Trimming left V 2 bases short and J 1 base short, with 9 bases between. The V gene's germline CDR1 is SGHKS and CDR2 YYEKEE (reference sequence).